This TCR beta chain was recovered during a study of control samples from healthy donors and cancer patients. Using immunoSEQ multiplex PCR, the repertoire was profiled, and TCRdb retains in-frame clones only, with some absent. The data hold some 140,000 clones, with about 93% observed a single time. Sequencing was carried out using PBMCs. This TCR came from a man aged 55-75 years with colorectal cancer.

In DNA form, the CDR3 reads TGTGCCAGCTCACCACAAGGGGTTTACACTGAAGCTTTCTTT. Its protein is CASSPQGVYTEAFF. The rearrangement joins TRBV18 to TRBJ1-1; a possible D gene is TRBD1 (5 bases). CDR1 is KGHSH, CDR2 LQKENI, per germline. V was clipped by 1 base and J by 3 bases, with 9 bases between them. The CDR3 length is 14 residues.